A selection of T cell receptor beta chains follows, all from one sample in a study of T-cell reconstitution after alpha-beta-depleted transplantation in children. TCRdb analysed the PCR reads with MiXCR anew, one entry per CDR3 protein. Of approximately 980,000 distinct CDR3 sequences in the sample, roughly 31% are singletons; the top ten hold 25% to 35%. The material was PBMCs, mostly from graft donor cells, obtained 360 days after TCRalphabeta/CD19-depleted stem cell transplant. Receptor source: a boy under two years old who had a stem cell transplant for SCID, so the T cells may come from the graft donor. Each CDR3 is given with its conserved first and last residue. The order of the fields is clone size, D gene, V gene, J gene, CDR3 DNA, CDR3 protein. D genes are given only for firm matches. Clone size, where shown, is once, few, many, or a class for clones that have expanded.

clone size: few
D gene: TRBD1
V gene: TRBV20-1
J gene: TRBJ1-1
CDR3 DNA: TGCAGTGCTCGGAGGGGGCTGAACACTGAAGCTTTCTTT
CDR3 protein: CSARRGLNTEAFF

clone size: -
D gene: -
V gene: TRBV6-1
J gene: TRBJ1-5
CDR3 DNA: TGTGCCAGCAGTGTTCAGGACCAATTGCCCCAGCATTTT
CDR3 protein: CASSVQDQLPQHF

clone size: -
D gene: -
V gene: TRBV29-1
J gene: TRBJ1-2
CDR3 DNA: TGCAGCGTTGAGTGGTATCCCTATGGCTACACCTTC
CDR3 protein: CSVEWYPYGYTF

clone size: many
D gene: -
V gene: TRBV4-1
J gene: TRBJ2-7
CDR3 DNA: TGCGCCAGCAGTCCCCCGAACTCCTACGAGCAGTACTTC
CDR3 protein: CASSPPNSYEQYF

clone size: -
D gene: -
V gene: TRBV7-8
J gene: TRBJ1-2
CDR3 DNA: TGTGCCAGCGCTAGGACAGCCCCTCCTAACTATGGCTACACCTTC
CDR3 protein: CASARTAPPNYGYTF

clone size: few
D gene: TRBD1
V gene: TRBV6-5
J gene: TRBJ1-2
CDR3 DNA: TGTGCCAGCAGTTCCCCGACAGGGTCCTATGGCTACACCTTC
CDR3 protein: CASSSPTGSYGYTF

clone size: few
D gene: TRBD1
V gene: TRBV7-2
J gene: TRBJ1-1
CDR3 DNA: TGTGCCAGCAGCTTAGCACAGGGGAGGAACACTGAAGCTTTCTTT
CDR3 protein: CASSLAQGRNTEAFF

clone size: few
D gene: -
V gene: TRBV6-5
J gene: TRBJ2-7
CDR3 DNA: TGTGCCAGCAGTTACGAGGGACGGGCGTATTTC
CDR3 protein: CASSYEGRAYF

clone size: few
D gene: -
V gene: TRBV7-2
J gene: TRBJ1-4
CDR3 DNA: TGTGCCAGCAGCTTAGTCGGGAATGAAAAACTGTTTTTT
CDR3 protein: CASSLVGNEKLFF

clone size: -
D gene: -
V gene: TRBV12-3/TRBV12-4
J gene: TRBJ2-7
CDR3 DNA: TGTGCCAGCAGTTTACGGGTCGGGGGAAACGAGCAGTACTTC
CDR3 protein: CASSLRVGGNEQYF

clone size: -
D gene: -
V gene: TRBV20-1
J gene: TRBJ1-1
CDR3 DNA: TGCAGTGCTAGAGATTTACGACGGGGAAGCAACACTGAAGCTTTCTTT
CDR3 protein: CSARDLRRGSNTEAFF

clone size: few
D gene: TRBD1
V gene: TRBV2
J gene: TRBJ2-6
CDR3 DNA: TGTGCCAGCAGTGAAGGTCTGGGGACAGGCCACTCTGGGGCCAACGTCCTGACTTTC
CDR3 protein: CASSEGLGTGHSGANVLTF

clone size: -
D gene: -
V gene: TRBV5-1
J gene: TRBJ1-3
CDR3 DNA: TGCGCCAGCAGCATAGGGACGGACACGGGAAACACCATATATTTT
CDR3 protein: CASSIGTDTGNTIYF

clone size: few
D gene: -
V gene: TRBV6-1
J gene: TRBJ2-3
CDR3 DNA: TGTGCCAGCAGTCCGCTTGGGCGCACAGATACGCAGTATTTT
CDR3 protein: CASSPLGRTDTQYF

clone size: -
D gene: -
V gene: TRBV2
J gene: TRBJ2-1
CDR3 DNA: TGTGCCAGCAGTGAAAGGTACTACCTCTCCTACAATGAGCAGTTCTTC
CDR3 protein: CASSERYYLSYNEQFF

clone size: -
D gene: -
V gene: TRBV2
J gene: TRBJ2-3
CDR3 DNA: TGTGCCAGCAGTCGATGGGTCCCGAGGGGTTCAGATACGCAGTATTTT
CDR3 protein: CASSRWVPRGSDTQYF

clone size: few
D gene: -
V gene: TRBV20-1
J gene: TRBJ1-6
CDR3 DNA: TGCAGTGCGCCGGACCCCTCGTCCAATTCACCCCTCCACTTT
CDR3 protein: CSAPDPSSNSPLHF